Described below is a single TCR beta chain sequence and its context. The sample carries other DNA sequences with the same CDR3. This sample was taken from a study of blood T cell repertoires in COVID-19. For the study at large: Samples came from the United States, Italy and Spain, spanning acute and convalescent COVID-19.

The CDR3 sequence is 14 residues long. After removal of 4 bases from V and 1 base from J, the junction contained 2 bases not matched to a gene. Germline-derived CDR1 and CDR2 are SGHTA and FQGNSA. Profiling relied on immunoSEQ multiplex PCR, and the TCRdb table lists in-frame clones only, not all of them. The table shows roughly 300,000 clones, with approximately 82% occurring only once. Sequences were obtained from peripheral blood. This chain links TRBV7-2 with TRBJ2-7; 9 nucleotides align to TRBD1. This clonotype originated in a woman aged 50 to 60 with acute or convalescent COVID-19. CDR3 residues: CASSSGQGSYEQYF. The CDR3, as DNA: TGTGCCAGCAGCTCGGGACAGGGTTCCTACGAGCAGTACTTC.